The rows below give T cell receptor beta chains drawn from one sample of a study of shared clonotypes between healthy human individuals. Using immunoSEQ multiplex PCR, the repertoire was profiled, and TCRdb retains in-frame clones only, with some absent. The sample lists about 2 million clones; about 95% were seen once. The specimen was naive CD8+ T cells sorted from blood. The receptors derive from a young man in good health. The conserved cysteine and the conserved F or W are not part of the CDR3 here. A D gene is named only where the DNA matches it firmly.

>14|TRBJ2-7|TRBD2|TRBV7-9
ASSGAGLAGGSEQY
>12|TRBJ1-2|TRBD1|TRBV4-2
ASSQDRASYGYT
>16|TRBJ2-1|TRBD2|TRBV5-4
ASSPFWSGGSSNNEQF
>9|TRBJ2-1|.|TRBV4-1
ATRGYNEQF
>13|TRBJ2-7|TRBD2|TRBV19
ASSIGISGIYEQY
>11|TRBJ1-1|.|TRBV7-3
ASSLMKHSEAF
>9|TRBJ2-4|.|TRBV6-6
ASRTENIQY
>12|TRBJ2-7|.|TRBV5-8
ASSYLDSSYEQY
>11|TRBJ1-1|.|TRBV7-2
ASSFRGNTEAF
>14|TRBJ2-5|TRBD1|TRBV19
ASSKGDRVLGETQY
>13|TRBJ1-5|.|TRBV9
ASSVEGTSNQPQH
>10|TRBJ1-1|.|TRBV9
ASSQWGTEAF
>17|TRBJ2-1|TRBD1|TRBV5-1
ASSLAFTGGTITHNEQF
>13|TRBJ2-4|.|TRBV6-1
ASSEDFIAKNIQY
>11|TRBJ2-7|.|TRBV27
ASSLDSSYEQY
>11|TRBJ2-7|.|TRBV29-1
SVEDTSSYEQY
>14|TRBJ2-3|.|TRBV7-2
ASSLEGDPGLFPQY
>11|TRBJ2-2|.|TRBV4-1
ASSHPLAGELF
>13|TRBJ1-1|.|TRBV9
ASSVAGHVDTEAF
>13|TRBJ2-5|.|TRBV19
ARFIRAGSQETQY
>12|TRBJ1-1|.|TRBV2
ASRLKSTNTEAF
>13|TRBJ1-2|TRBD1|TRBV5-6
ASSPGQGYVYGYT
>11|TRBJ2-5|TRBD2|TRBV13
ASSSGLAETQY
>14|TRBJ1-3|.|TRBV19
ASSPPGPRTGNTIY
>9|TRBJ2-5|.|TRBV20-1
NYPVQETQY
>13|TRBJ2-3|.|TRBV7-7
ASSLEGGLADTQY
>12|TRBJ2-5|.|TRBV9
ASSPRRADETQY
>9|TRBJ2-7|.|TRBV10-3
AISDGGSPV
>13|TRBJ2-7|.|TRBV9
ASSVAGSAYYEQY